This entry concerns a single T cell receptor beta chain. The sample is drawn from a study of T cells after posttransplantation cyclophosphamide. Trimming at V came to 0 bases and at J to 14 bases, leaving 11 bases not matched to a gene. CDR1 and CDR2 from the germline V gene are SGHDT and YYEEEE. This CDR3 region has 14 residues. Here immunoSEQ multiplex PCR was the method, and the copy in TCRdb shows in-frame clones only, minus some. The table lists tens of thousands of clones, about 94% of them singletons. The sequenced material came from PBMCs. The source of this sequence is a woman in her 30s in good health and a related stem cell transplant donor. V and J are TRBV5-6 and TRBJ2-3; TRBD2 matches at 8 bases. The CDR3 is CASSLGVGSGGPYF. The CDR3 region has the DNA TGTGCCAGCAGCTTGGGGGTTGGGAGCGGGGGTCCGTATTTT.